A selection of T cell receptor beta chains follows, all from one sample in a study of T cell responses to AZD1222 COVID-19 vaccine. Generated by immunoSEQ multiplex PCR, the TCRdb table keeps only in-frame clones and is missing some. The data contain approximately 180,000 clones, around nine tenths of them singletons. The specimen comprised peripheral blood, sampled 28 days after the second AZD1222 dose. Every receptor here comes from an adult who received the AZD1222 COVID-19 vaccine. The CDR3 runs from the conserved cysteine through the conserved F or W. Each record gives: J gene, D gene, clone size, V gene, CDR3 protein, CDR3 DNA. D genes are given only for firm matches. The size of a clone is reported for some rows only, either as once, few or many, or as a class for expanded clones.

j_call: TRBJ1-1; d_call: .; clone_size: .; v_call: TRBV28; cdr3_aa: CASSSTVNTEAFF; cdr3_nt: TGTGCCAGCAGTTCGACAGTGAACACTGAAGCTTTCTTT
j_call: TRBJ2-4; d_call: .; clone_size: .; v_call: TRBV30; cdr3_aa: CAWSVYSGGDIQYF; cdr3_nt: TGTGCCTGGAGTGTATATTCAGGGGGGGACATTCAGTACTTC
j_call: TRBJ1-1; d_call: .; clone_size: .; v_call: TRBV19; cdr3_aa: CASSDQWTEAFF; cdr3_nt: TGTGCCAGTAGCGATCAGTGGACTGAAGCTTTCTTT
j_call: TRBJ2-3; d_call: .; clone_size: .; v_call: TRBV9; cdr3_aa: CASSSRDTQYF; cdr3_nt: TGTGCCAGCAGCTCCAGAGATACGCAGTATTTT
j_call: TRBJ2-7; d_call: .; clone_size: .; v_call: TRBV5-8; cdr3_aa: CASSLIDEQYF; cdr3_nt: TGTGCCAGCAGCCTCATCGACGAGCAGTACTTC
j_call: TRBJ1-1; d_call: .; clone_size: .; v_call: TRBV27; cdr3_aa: CASSRGTEAFF; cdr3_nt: TGTGCCAGCAGTAGGGGGACTGAAGCTTTCTTT
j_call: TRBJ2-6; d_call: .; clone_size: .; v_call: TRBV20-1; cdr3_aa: CSASTGTGANVLTF; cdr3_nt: TGCAGTGCTAGTACAGGGACTGGGGCCAACGTCCTGACTTTC
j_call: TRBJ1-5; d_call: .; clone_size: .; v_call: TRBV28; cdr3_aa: CASSPADSSNQPQHF; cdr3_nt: TGTGCCAGCAGCCCTGCCGACAGTAGCAATCAGCCCCAGCATTTT
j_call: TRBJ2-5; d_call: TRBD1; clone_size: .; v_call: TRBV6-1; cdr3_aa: CASSEGQGFIETQYF; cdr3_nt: TGTGCCAGCAGTGAAGGACAGGGTTTTATAGAGACCCAGTACTTC
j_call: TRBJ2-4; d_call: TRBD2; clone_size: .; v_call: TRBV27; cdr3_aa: CASSTGRLLAKNIQYF; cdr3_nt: TGTGCCAGCAGTACCGGGAGGCTACTAGCCAAAAACATTCAGTACTTC
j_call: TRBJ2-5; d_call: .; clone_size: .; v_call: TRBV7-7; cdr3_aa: CASSPGAETQYF; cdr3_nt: TGTGCTAGCAGCCCCGGGGCAGAGACCCAGTACTTC
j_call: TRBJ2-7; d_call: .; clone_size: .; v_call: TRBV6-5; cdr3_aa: CASSYFQSYEQYF; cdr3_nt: TGTGCCAGCAGTTATTTCCAATCTTACGAGCAGTACTTC
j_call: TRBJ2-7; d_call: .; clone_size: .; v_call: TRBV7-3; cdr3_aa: CATEELAKYEQYF; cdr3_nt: TGTGCCACCGAGGAACTAGCCAAGTACGAGCAGTACTTC
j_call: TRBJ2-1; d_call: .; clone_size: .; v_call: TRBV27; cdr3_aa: CASSLAGNEQFF; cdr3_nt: TGTGCCAGCAGTTTAGCGGGGAACGAGCAGTTCTTC
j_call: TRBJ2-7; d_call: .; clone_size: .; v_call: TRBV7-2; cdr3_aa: CASSSRGGGTYEQYF; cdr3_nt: TGTGCCAGCAGCTCTAGGGGCGGCGGGACCTACGAGCAGTACTTC
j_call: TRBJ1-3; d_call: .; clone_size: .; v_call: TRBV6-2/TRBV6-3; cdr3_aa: CASSAPYGNTIYF; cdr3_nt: TGTGCCAGCAGTGCTCCTTACGGAAACACCATATATTTT
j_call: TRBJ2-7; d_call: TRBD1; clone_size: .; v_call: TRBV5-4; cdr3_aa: CASSFGSDRVYYEQYF; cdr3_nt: TGTGCCAGCAGCTTTGGGTCGGACAGGGTCTACTACGAGCAGTACTTC
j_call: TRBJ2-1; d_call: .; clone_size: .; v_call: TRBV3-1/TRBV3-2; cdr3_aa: CASSQGPGRLNNEQFF; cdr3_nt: TGTGCCAGCAGCCAAGGACCCGGCAGACTAAACAATGAGCAGTTCTTC
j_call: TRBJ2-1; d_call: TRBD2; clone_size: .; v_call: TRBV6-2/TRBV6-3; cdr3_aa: CASSPGLAGVIEQFF; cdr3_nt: TGTGCCAGCAGCCCTGGACTAGCGGGAGTAATTGAGCAGTTCTTC
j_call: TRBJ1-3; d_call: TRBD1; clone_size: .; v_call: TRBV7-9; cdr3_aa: CASSHSTGGGNTIYF; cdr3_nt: TGTGCCAGCAGCCACTCGACAGGGGGTGGAAACACCATATATTTT
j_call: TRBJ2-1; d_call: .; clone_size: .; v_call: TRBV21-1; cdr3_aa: CASSKERTGTSGYNEQFF; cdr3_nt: TGTGCCAGCAGCAAAGAGAGGACCGGAACTAGCGGGTACAATGAGCAGTTCTTC
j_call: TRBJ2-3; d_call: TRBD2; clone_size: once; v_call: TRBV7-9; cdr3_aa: CASSSGLGWDTQYF; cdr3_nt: TGTGCCAGCAGCTCCGGACTAGGCTGGGATACGCAGTATTTT
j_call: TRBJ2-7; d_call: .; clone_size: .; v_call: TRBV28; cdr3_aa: CASSFGQDPYEQYF; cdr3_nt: TGTGCCAGCAGTTTTGGGCAGGACCCCTACGAGCAGTACTTC
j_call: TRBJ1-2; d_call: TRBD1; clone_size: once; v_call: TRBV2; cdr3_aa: CASRSRTGTGGYTF; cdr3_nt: TGTGCCAGCAGGTCACGGACAGGGACGGGTGGCTACACCTTC
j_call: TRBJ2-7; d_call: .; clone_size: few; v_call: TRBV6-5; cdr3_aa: CASSFGGAGGYEQYF; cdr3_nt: TGTGCCAGCAGTTTTGGGGGGGCCGGAGGTTACGAGCAGTACTTC
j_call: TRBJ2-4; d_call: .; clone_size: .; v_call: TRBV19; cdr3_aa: CASSPSVRSINIQYF; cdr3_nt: TGTGCCAGTAGCCCGAGCGTCAGATCTATAAACATTCAGTACTTC
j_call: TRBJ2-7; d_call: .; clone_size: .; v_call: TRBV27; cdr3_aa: CASRLLTGQPYEQYF; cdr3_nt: TGTGCCAGCAGGTTGCTGACGGGACAACCTTACGAGCAGTACTTC
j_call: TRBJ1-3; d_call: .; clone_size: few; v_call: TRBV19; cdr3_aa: CASTSATASGNTIYF; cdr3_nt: TGTGCCAGTACCTCGGCGACAGCCTCTGGAAACACCATATATTTT
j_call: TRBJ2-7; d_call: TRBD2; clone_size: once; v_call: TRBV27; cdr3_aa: CASSSRPGGGNPRYEQYF; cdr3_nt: TGTGCCAGCAGTTCCCGCCCGGGGGGGGGCAACCCCCGCTACGAGCAGTACTTC
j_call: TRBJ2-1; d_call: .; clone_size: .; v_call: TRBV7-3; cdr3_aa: CASSPLGGTYNEQFF; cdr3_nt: TGTGCCAGCAGCCCCCTCGGGGGAACCTACAATGAGCAGTTCTTC
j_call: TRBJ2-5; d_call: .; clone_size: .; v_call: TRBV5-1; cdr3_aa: CASSLEGLGETQYF; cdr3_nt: TGCGCCAGCAGCTTGGAGGGCTTGGGGGAGACCCAGTACTTC
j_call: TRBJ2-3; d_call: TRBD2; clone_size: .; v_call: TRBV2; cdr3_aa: CASRAGLAGFGTDTQYF; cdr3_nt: TGTGCCAGCAGGGCGGGACTAGCGGGGTTTGGCACAGATACGCAGTATTTT
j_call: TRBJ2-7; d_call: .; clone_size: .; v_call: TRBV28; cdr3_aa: CASSLSAAPPNEQYF; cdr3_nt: TGTGCCAGCAGTTTATCGGCAGCCCCACCAAACGAGCAGTACTTC
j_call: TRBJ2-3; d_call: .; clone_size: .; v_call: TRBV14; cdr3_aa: CASSPPGDPGSRQYF; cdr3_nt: TGTGCCAGCAGCCCCCCCGGGGACCCGGGAAGTCGGCAGTATTTT
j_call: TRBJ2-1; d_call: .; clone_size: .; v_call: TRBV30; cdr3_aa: CARRSDYNEQFF; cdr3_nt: TGTGCCAGGCGGTCAGACTACAATGAGCAGTTCTTC
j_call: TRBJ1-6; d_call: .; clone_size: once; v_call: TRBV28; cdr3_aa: CASRLRGVPSYNSPLHF; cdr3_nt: TGTGCCAGCAGATTGAGGGGGGTTCCCTCCTATAATTCACCCCTCCACTTT
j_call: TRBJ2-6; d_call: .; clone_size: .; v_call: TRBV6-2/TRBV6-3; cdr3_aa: CASSTPTAGANVLTF; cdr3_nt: TGTGCCAGCAGTACCCCGACAGCTGGGGCCAACGTCCTGACTTTC
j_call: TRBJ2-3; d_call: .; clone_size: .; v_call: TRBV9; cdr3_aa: CASSVGASYSTDTQYF; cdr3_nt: TGTGCCAGCAGCGTAGGGGCTAGCTATAGCACAGATACGCAGTATTTT
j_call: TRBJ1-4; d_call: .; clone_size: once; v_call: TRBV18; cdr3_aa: CASSPPTGLDEKLFF; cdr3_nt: TGTGCCAGCTCACCACCTACAGGGTTAGATGAAAAACTGTTTTTT
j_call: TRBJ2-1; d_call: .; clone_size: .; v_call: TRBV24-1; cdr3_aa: CATSDGIGESNEQFF; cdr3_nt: TGTGCCACCAGTGATGGGATCGGGGAGTCCAATGAGCAGTTCTTC
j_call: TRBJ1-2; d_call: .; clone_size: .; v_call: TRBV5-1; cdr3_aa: CASSLVAGANYGYTF; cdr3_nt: TGCGCCAGCAGCTTGGTCGCAGGGGCTAACTATGGCTACACCTTC
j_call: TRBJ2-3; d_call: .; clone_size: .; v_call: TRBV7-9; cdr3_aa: CASSKQRGGPRDTQYF; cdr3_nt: TGTGCCAGCAGCAAACAAAGGGGCGGACCCAGGGATACGCAGTATTTT
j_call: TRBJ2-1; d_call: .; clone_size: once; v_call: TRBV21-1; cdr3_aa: CASSYWRLSVKLASYNEQFF; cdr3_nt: TGTGCCAGCAGCTACTGGCGGCTTAGCGTCAAACTAGCCTCCTACAATGAGCAGTTCTTC
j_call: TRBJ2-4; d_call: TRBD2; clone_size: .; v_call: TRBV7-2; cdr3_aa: CASSLAGTSGRAQNIQYF; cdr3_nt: TGTGCCAGCAGCTTAGCGGGGACTAGCGGGAGGGCCCAAAACATTCAGTACTTC
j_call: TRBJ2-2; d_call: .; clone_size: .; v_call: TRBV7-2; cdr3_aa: CASSSLVAGELFF; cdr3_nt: TGTGCCAGCAGTTCGCTAGTTGCCGGGGAGCTGTTTTTT
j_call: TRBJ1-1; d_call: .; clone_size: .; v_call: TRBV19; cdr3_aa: CASRVGGAMNTEAFF; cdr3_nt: TGTGCCAGTAGGGTCGGGGGGGCGATGAACACTGAAGCTTTCTTT
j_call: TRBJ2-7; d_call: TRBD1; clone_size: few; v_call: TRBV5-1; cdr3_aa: CASRPPDRGGEQYF; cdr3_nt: TGCGCCAGCAGACCTCCCGACAGGGGAGGCGAGCAGTACTTC
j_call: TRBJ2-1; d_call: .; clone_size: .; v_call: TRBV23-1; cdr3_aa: CASSQTDCAGNEQFF; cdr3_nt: TGCGCCAGCAGTCAAACGGACTGCGCCGGGAATGAGCAGTTCTTC
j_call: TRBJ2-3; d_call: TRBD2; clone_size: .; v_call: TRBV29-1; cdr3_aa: CSVELAGGPTDTQYF; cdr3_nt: TGCAGCGTTGAACTAGCGGGAGGGCCAACAGATACGCAGTATTTT
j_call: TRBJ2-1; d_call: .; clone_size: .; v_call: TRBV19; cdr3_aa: CASQQDRSSYNEQFF; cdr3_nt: TGTGCCAGCCAACAGGACAGAAGCTCCTACAATGAGCAGTTCTTC
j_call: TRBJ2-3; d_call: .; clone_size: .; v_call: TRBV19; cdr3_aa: CASMSGGFGTDTQYF; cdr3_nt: TGTGCCAGTATGTCTGGAGGTTTCGGCACAGATACGCAGTATTTT
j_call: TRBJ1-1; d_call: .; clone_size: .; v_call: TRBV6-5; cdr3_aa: CASSQGWTEAFF; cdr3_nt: TGTGCCAGCAGTCAGGGGTGGACTGAAGCTTTCTTT
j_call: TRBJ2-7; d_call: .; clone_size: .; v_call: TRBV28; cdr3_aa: CASSLNPSEQYF; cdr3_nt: TGTGCCAGCAGCCTAAATCCGTCTGAGCAGTACTTC
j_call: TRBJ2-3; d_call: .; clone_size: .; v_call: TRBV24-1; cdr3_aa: CATSDRGTDTQYF; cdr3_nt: TGTGCCACCAGTGATCGGGGAACAGATACGCAGTATTTT
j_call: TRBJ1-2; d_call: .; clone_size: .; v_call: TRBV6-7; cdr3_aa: CASEDHDSPPSPDGYTF; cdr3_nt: TGTGCCAGCGAAGACCATGACAGTCCTCCTTCCCCGGATGGCTACACCTTC
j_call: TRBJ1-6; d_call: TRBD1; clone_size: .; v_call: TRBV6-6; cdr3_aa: CASSRGQGTGSYNSPLHF; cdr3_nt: TGTGCCAGCAGTCGAGGACAGGGGACGGGCTCCTATAATTCACCCCTCCACTTT
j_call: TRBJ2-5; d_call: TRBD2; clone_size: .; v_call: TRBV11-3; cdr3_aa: CASSGGLAGAETQYF; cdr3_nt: TGTGCCAGCAGCGGGGGACTAGCGGGAGCGGAGACCCAGTACTTC
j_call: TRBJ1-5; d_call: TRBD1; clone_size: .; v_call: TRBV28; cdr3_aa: CASTASGTVVTPQHF; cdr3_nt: TGTGCCAGCACCGCTTCGGGGACAGTCGTTACGCCCCAGCATTTT